The T cell receptor beta chain under discussion was sequenced for a study of T-cell reconstitution after alpha-beta-depleted transplantation in children. Study findings and constraints: Recipient T cells and thymic progenitors that survived gave rise to the high TCRbeta diversity observed at day 60 in some patients. By about two months after transplant, alpha-beta T cells reportedly arose from several hundred graft clones that had expanded.

Preparation of the TCRbeta library involved a method that used unique molecular identifiers. One entry per CDR3 protein, called by TCRdb with MiXCR from the PCR reads. The data show 200,000 to 250,000 distinct CDR3 sequences, with approximately 11% seen just once and roughly 28% held by the top ten. The germline CDR1 and CDR2 sequences are MNHEY and SVGEGT. The CDR3 spans 14 residues. The V and J ends lost 8 bases and 9 bases, in that order; junction bases with no gene match: 10. This clonotype was recorded at least ten times. Its antigen is unknown. This sequence originates from a child younger than two with acute myeloid leukemia, due to receive a stem cell transplant. The V and J genes are TRBV6-2 or TRBV6-3 and TRBJ2-1; 10 nucleotides line up with TRBD2. Sequencing used PBMCs, obtained before TCRalphabeta/CD19-depleted stem cell transplant. The CDR3 nucleotides read TGTGCCAGCCTCCAGCGGGAGGGCCAGGGTGAGCAGTTCTTC. Translation gives CASLQREGQGEQFF.